This is a list of T cell receptor beta chains from one sample in a study of blood T cell repertoires in COVID-19. Repertoires were generated with immunoSEQ multiplex PCR, while TCRdb's copy carries only in-frame clones and drops some. This table has roughly 110,000 clones, 84% appearing once. The sample taken for sequencing was peripheral blood. These receptors came from a human donor in a cohort sampled during active COVID-19. Both conserved end residues are part of each CDR3. D genes are given only for firm matches. Expanded clones are given a class, and other clones once, few, many or no size at all.

abundance,d_gene,len,j_gene,v_gene,CDR3aa,CDR3nt
.,.,14,TRBJ1-2,TRBV30,CAWSLGHSNYGYTF,TGTGCCTGGAGCCTGGGACATTCTAACTATGGCTACACCTTC
.,.,12,TRBJ1-2,TRBV28,CASSLQGYGYTF,TGTGCCAGCAGTTTGCAGGGGTATGGCTACACCTTC
once,TRBD1,16,TRBJ2-2,TRBV24-1,CATSDLGTVNTGELFF,TGTGCCACCAGTGATTTAGGGACAGTCAACACCGGGGAGCTGTTTTTT
.,.,12,TRBJ1-2,TRBV14,CASSPLDYGYTF,TGTGCCAGCAGCCCTTTAGACTATGGCTACACCTTC
.,TRBD2,16,TRBJ2-2,TRBV18,CASSQGGLAYTGELFF,TGTGCCAGCTCACAAGGGGGACTAGCGTACACCGGGGAGCTGTTTTTT
.,.,15,TRBJ2-7,TRBV7-2,CASSRQRGKDYEQYF,TGTGCCAGCAGCCGCCAGCGTGGAAAGGACTACGAGCAGTACTTC
few,TRBD1,18,TRBJ1-3,TRBV19,CASSPGTGIGNPGNTIYF,TGTGCCAGTAGTCCCGGGACAGGGATTGGAAACCCTGGAAACACCATATATTTT
.,TRBD1,16,TRBJ2-1,TRBV2,CASSNIGTGGRYEQFF,TGTGCCAGCAGTAATATAGGGACAGGGGGTAGGTATGAGCAGTTCTTC
.,.,15,TRBJ1-1,TRBV6-2/TRBV6-3,CASSYELGGYTEAFF,TGTGCCAGCAGTTACGAACTGGGCGGGTACACTGAAGCTTTCTTT
.,TRBD2,16,TRBJ2-1,TRBV19,CASSMRLAGPYNEQFF,TGTGCCAGTAGTATGCGACTAGCGGGACCCTACAATGAGCAGTTCTTC
.,.,17,TRBJ2-7,TRBV9,CASSVGSGGLSSYEQYF,TGTGCCAGCAGCGTCGGGTCTGGTGGCCTCAGCTCCTACGAGCAGTACTTC
once,.,13,TRBJ1-1,TRBV3-1/TRBV3-2,CASSQDLDRRAFF,TGTGCCAGCAGCCAAGATCTGGACAGAAGAGCTTTCTTT
.,.,13,TRBJ1-2,TRBV30,CAWSVVRNYGYTF,TGTGCCTGGAGTGTAGTCAGGAACTATGGCTACACCTTC
once,TRBD1,14,TRBJ1-4,TRBV9,CASSAGQPNEKLFF,TGTGCCAGCAGCGCGGGACAGCCTAATGAAAAACTGTTTTTT
.,.,14,TRBJ1-6,TRBV19,CASSIQGQNSPLHF,TGTGCCAGTAGTATACAGGGGCAAAATTCACCCCTCCACTTT
.,TRBD1,13,TRBJ2-1,TRBV19,CATTEDRANEQFF,TGTGCCACCACAGAGGACAGGGCTAATGAGCAGTTCTTC
.,TRBD1,16,TRBJ1-4,TRBV4-1,CASSQEGGTGAGKLFF,TGCGCCAGCAGCCAAGAAGGGGGGACAGGGGCGGGAAAACTGTTTTTT
once,.,15,TRBJ1-2,TRBV6-5,CASSSPTGIGNGYTF,TGTGCCAGCAGTTCCCCTACAGGGATCGGTAATGGCTACACCTTC
.,.,12,TRBJ1-1,TRBV28,CASSLAGAKAFF,TGTGCCAGCAGTTTAGCGGGGGCTAAAGCTTTCTTT
.,TRBD2,18,TRBJ2-3,TRBV7-9,CASSRAASSGRSGDTQYF,TGTGCCAGCAGCCGGGCGGCGTCTAGCGGGAGGTCCGGAGATACGCAGTATTTT
.,TRBD2,17,TRBJ2-1,TRBV6-1,CASSVPKLAGAYNEQFF,TGTGCCAGCAGTGTCCCCAAACTAGCGGGAGCGTACAATGAGCAGTTCTTC
.,TRBD2,15,TRBJ2-1,TRBV27,CASSAGLANYNEQFF,TGTGCCAGCAGTGCCGGACTAGCGAACTACAATGAGCAGTTCTTC
.,.,14,TRBJ1-2,TRBV27,CASSLNPVYYGYTF,TGTGCCAGCAGTTTAAATCCCGTCTACTATGGCTACACCTTC
.,.,14,TRBJ1-5,TRBV6-6,CASRRGEGNQPQHF,TGTGCCAGCAGACGGGGAGAAGGCAATCAGCCCCAGCATTTT
.,.,13,TRBJ2-1,TRBV3-1/TRBV3-2,CASSQVPGNEQFF,TGTGCCAGCAGCCAAGTTCCGGGGAATGAGCAGTTCTTC
.,TRBD1,15,TRBJ1-5,TRBV19,CASSPTGTGYQPQHF,TGTGCCAGTAGCCCAACCGGGACAGGTTATCAGCCCCAGCATTTT
.,.,14,TRBJ1-5,TRBV5-5,CASSLTQGSGPQHF,TGTGCCAGCAGCTTGACTCAGGGGAGCGGGCCCCAGCATTTT
.,TRBD1,14,TRBJ1-5,TRBV30,CAWSVGQGNQPQHF,TGTGCCTGGAGTGTAGGACAGGGGAATCAGCCCCAGCATTTT